These 28 T cell receptor beta chains came from one sample sequenced in a study of T cell clonality in common variable immunodeficiency. Produced via immunoSEQ multiplex PCR; TCRdb's table is partial and in-frame only. The specimen has about 44,000 clones, none found just once. Sequenced material: peripheral blood mononuclear cells. These receptors originate from a person aged 18 to 70 in good health.

This clone has just a few counts. Read sequence stops 3 residues before the CDR3 end, and the germline J gene provides the missing end. The chain uses TRBV20-1 and TRBJ2-7, with a tentative D call TRBD1 (6 bases). Trimming removed 0 bases at V and 3 bases at J, with 15 bases between. The CDR3 is 15 residues long. Germline CDR1 and CDR2: DFQATT and SNEGSKA (reference sequence). CDR3 region: CSARDTGTPNYEQYF. CDR3 DNA (partial): TGCAGTGCTAGAGATACCGGGACACCTAACTACGAG.

This clone was found many times. The read ends 3 residues shy of where the CDR3 ends; the end is completed using the germline J gene. The chain combines TRBV7-8 with TRBJ2-1, with D maybe TRBD2 (6 bases). CDR3 length: 17 amino acids. From germline, CDR1 is SGHVS and CDR2 FQNEAQ. V was trimmed by 5 bases and J by 0 bases, leaving 17 bases between them. This chain's CDR3 is CASSPPSGVSSYNEQFF. The sequenced CDR3 bases are TGTGCCAGCAGCCCCCCTTCGGGGGTGAGCTCCTACAATGAG.

This clone was observed many times. The read ends 3 residues shy of where the CDR3 ends; the end is completed using the germline J gene. The chain is built from TRBV6-4 and TRBJ2-1, with 7 bases identical to TRBD2. The CDR3 totals 15 residues. V gave up 2 bases and J gave up 2 bases; unmatched junction bases: 3. Germline V gene data show CDR1 as MRHNA and CDR2 as SNTAGT. Here the CDR3 reads CASSDRAGAYNEQFF. Incomplete CDR3 DNA: TGTGCCAGCAGTGACAGGGCGGGAGCCTACAATGAG.

This clone was recorded at least ten times. The read halts 3 residues ahead of the CDR3 end, with the missing end drawn from the germline J gene. This chain links TRBV27 with TRBJ2-4; D possibly corresponds to TRBD1 (6 bases). Germline V gene lookup returns CDR1 MNHEY and CDR2 SMNVEV (reference sequence). The CDR3 is 15 amino acids. The part of the CDR3 DNA that was read is TGTGCCAGCAGTTTAGATTTGGGACAACCCGACCAT. It encodes CASSLDLGQPDH. The complete CDR3 sequence is CASSLDLGQPDHQYF.

At least ten counts were recorded for this clone. Read data end 3 residues before the CDR3 end; the end is taken from the germline J gene. The V gene is TRBV6-2 or TRBV6-3, the J gene TRBJ2-4; 9 nucleotides agree with TRBD1. J gave up 6 bases and V 7 bases, and 13 bases lay outside the gene matches. Germline V gene sequence: CDR1 MNHEY, CDR2 SVGEGT. The CDR3 length is 16 residues. CDR3 sequence: CASKTGTGRGSNIQYF. Incomplete CDR3 DNA: TGTGCCAGCAAAACCGGGACAGGGAGAGGATCAAACATT.

The table lists this clone with many counts. The sequence runs out 3 residues before the end of the CDR3; the remainder is reconstructed from the germline J gene. The chain carries TRBV2 and TRBJ1-5, with TRBD1 as a possible D gene (6 bases). From germline, CDR1 is SNHLY and CDR2 FYNNEI. The ends were cut back, 4 bases at V and 7 bases at J, with 17 bases in the middle. CDR3 length: 15 amino acids. The CDR3 loop reads CASSALLTGNQPQHF. CDR3 DNA (partial): TGTGCCAGCAGTGCCTTACTTACAGGGAACCAGCCC.

This clone has ten or more counts. The CDR3 end falls 3 residues outside the read, so it is completed with the germline J gene. The chain joins TRBV7-3 to TRBJ1-1, with no clear D. CDR3 size: 13 residues. Germline V gene sequence: CDR1 SGHTA, CDR2 FQGTGA. The V and J ends lost 3 bases and 3 bases respectively, with 8 bases between them. CDR3 amino acids: CASSFKGDTEAFF. The DNA read from the CDR3 is TGTGCCAGCAGCTTTAAGGGTGACACTGAA.

This clone is judged medium-sized (0.01 to 0.1%). The read ends 3 residues shy of where the CDR3 ends; the end is completed using the germline J gene. This rearrangement joins TRBV10-3 to TRBJ2-2; TRBD2 aligns across 9 bases. Unmatched junction bases numbered 5, after V lost 8 bases and J lost 4 bases. The CDR3 spans 14 residues. CDR1 is ENHRY and CDR2 is SYGVKD in the germline V gene. CDR3 in amino acids: CAISAREGTGELFF. The covered CDR3 bases are TGTGCCATCTCGGCGCGGGAGGGCACCGGGGAG.

This clone has at least ten counts. From the germline J gene comes the end of the CDR3, since the read stops 3 residues before it. The rearrangement joins TRBV19 to TRBJ2-1; 11 bases are a match to TRBD2. This CDR3 is built from 16 residues. Trimming removed 3 bases from V and 2 bases from J; junction bases left unmatched: 3. Germline CDR1 is LNHDA and CDR2 is SQIVND (reference sequence). The DNA read from the CDR3 is TGTGCCAGTAGTATCTCACTAGCGGGGGCCTACAATGAG. Protein sequence: CASSISLAGAYNE. The full CDR3 protein is CASSISLAGAYNEQFF.

This clone was observed at least ten times. The CDR3 sequence: CSAAGTGDTDTQYF. The covered CDR3 bases are TGCAGTGCTGCCGGGACAGGGGACACAGATACG. The gene calls are TRBV20-1 and TRBJ2-3; 10 bases match TRBD1. The read falls 3 residues short of the CDR3 end, and the missing part is taken from the germline J gene. CDR1 is DFQATT and CDR2 is SNEGSKA in the germline V gene (reference sequence). The length of the CDR3 is 14 residues. J was trimmed by 2 bases and V by 5 bases; bases with no gene match: 4.

In its sample, this clone was seen many times. The CDR3 extends 3 residues past the end of the read, so its final part is completed from the germline J gene. This chain links TRBV20-1 with TRBJ2-5, with TRBD2 matching over 15 bases. V lost 5 bases and J lost 5; bases outside the gene matches: 0. This CDR3 spans 13 amino acids. Germline loops: CDR1 DFQATT, CDR2 SNEGSKA (reference sequence). CDR3 DNA (partial): TGCAGTGCTGGACTAGCGGGGGGGGAGACC. Its protein product is CSAGLAGGET. The full CDR3 reads CSAGLAGGETQYF.

This clone appeared many times. The read ends 3 residues early relative to the CDR3; the germline J gene fills the gap. V and J are TRBV24-1 and TRBJ2-2; 10 bases are shared with TRBD2. The CDR3 is made up of 16 amino acids. V was clipped by 4 bases and J by 4 bases; unmatched bases: 5. Looked up from germline, CDR1 is KGHDR and CDR2 is SFDVKD. CDR3 residues: CATSESGTSATGELFF. The sequenced part of the CDR3 DNA is TGTGCCACCAGTGAATCCGGGACTAGCGCCACCGGGGAG.

This clone has just a few counts. The read stops 3 residues short of the end of the CDR3; the missing end is completed from the germline J gene. The rearrangement joins TRBV19 to TRBJ2-1; D uncertain. This CDR3 has 12 residues. From germline, CDR1 is LNHDA and CDR2 SQIVND (reference sequence). Trimming removed 4 bases at V and 2 bases at J, with 3 bases between. CDR3 sequence: CASSKAYNEQFF. Partial CDR3 DNA: TGTGCCAGTAGTAAGGCCTACAATGAG.

Ten or more counts support this clone. The CDR3 goes on 3 residues after the read ends, and that part is filled in from the germline J gene. The chain is built from TRBV5-4 and TRBJ1-2; 9 nucleotides line up with TRBD1. V dropped 1 base and J dropped 2; count of bases not matched to a gene: 3. The CDR3 has 15 residues. The germline CDR1 and CDR2 sequences are SGHNT and YYREEE (reference sequence). The covered CDR3 bases are TGTGCCAGCAGCTTGCCGGGACAGGGAAACTATGGC. Amino acid sequence: CASSLPGQGNYG. The CDR3 in full is CASSLPGQGNYGYTF.

This clone came up many times. The CDR3 end falls 3 residues outside the read, so it is completed with the germline J gene. This chain links TRBV20-1 with TRBJ2-5; 7 bases are a match to TRBD1. The V segment lost 6 bases and the J segment 3 bases; nucleotides outside the gene matches: 4. The V gene's germline CDR1 is DFQATT and CDR2 SNEGSKA (reference sequence). The CDR3 is made up of 12 amino acids. The covered CDR3 bases are TGCAGTGCACTGACAGGGAAAGAGACC. Protein: CSALTGKET. The whole CDR3 is CSALTGKETQYF.

This clone was detected many times. The read halts 3 residues ahead of the CDR3 end, with the missing end drawn from the germline J gene. The V gene is TRBV30, the J gene TRBJ1-3; D is perhaps TRBD1 (5 bases). The ends were cut back, 3 bases at V and 3 bases at J, with 15 bases in the middle. This CDR3 contains 15 residues. Germline CDR1 and CDR2: GTSNPN and SVGIG (reference sequence). The DNA read from the CDR3 is TGTGCCTGGAGCTCCGGGGGGGGAATTGGAAACACC. It translates to CAWSSGGGIGNT. The whole CDR3 region reads CAWSSGGGIGNTIYF.

This clone was detected ten times or more. The read comes to an end 3 residues before the CDR3 does, leaving the germline J gene to fill in the end. The J gene is TRBJ1-3, the V gene TRBV7-9; TRBD1 aligns across 8 bases. The V gene end was trimmed by 3 bases and the J gene end by 4 bases; junction bases not matched to a gene: 2. There are 14 residues in the CDR3. Germline V lookup: CDR1 SEHNR, CDR2 FQNEAQ (reference sequence). The CDR3 loop reads CASSFDRGGNTIYF. The part of the CDR3 DNA that was read is TGTGCCAGCAGCTTTGACAGGGGCGGAAACACC.

This clone was seen ten or more times. Read coverage stops 3 residues before the CDR3 terminus; the germline J gene supplies the remainder. The chain uses TRBV15 and TRBJ2-1, with D maybe TRBD2 (6 bases). Between the trimmed V and J ends, which lost 5 bases and 6 bases, there was a span of 17 bases. The CDR3 totals 15 residues. Looked up from germline, CDR1 is LNHNV and CDR2 is YYDKDF (reference sequence). This CDR3 is CATSPPGAGGNEQFF. CDR3 DNA, as far as it was read: TGTGCCACCAGCCCTCCCGGCGCCGGGGGCAATGAG.

This clone occurred many times. The CDR3 region is CASRQGVGPDTQYF. CDR3 DNA, as far as it was read: TGTGCCTCAAGGCAGGGGGTTGGGCCAGATACG. The rearrangement joins TRBV10-3 to TRBJ2-3; 7 bases fit TRBD1. Coverage ceases 3 residues before the CDR3 finishes, and the germline J gene fills in the end. Trimming cost V 11 bases and J 4 bases; bases outside gene matches: 12. The CDR3 runs 14 residues. The V gene's germline CDR1 is ENHRY and CDR2 SYGVKD.

The table lists this clone with many counts. Sequencing ends 3 residues short of the CDR3 end; the germline J gene provides the rest. V and J are TRBV20-1 and TRBJ2-7; possibly TRBD1 for D (5 bases). The CDR3 extends over 12 amino acids. Germline V gives CDR1 DFQATT, CDR2 SNEGSKA (reference sequence). The CDR3 protein is CSLWAGTYEQYF. The sequenced part of the CDR3 DNA is TGCAGCCTCTGGGCAGGGACCTACGAG.

This clone was detected ten times or more. The observed sequence ends 3 residues before the CDR3 terminus, with the missing tail filled in from the germline J gene. This chain joins TRBV30 and TRBJ2-1; no definite D call. The CDR3 has 12 amino acids. With 3 bases removed from V and 4 bases from J, the gap between germline ends came to 7 bases. Germline assignment: CDR1 GTSNPN and CDR2 SVGIG (reference sequence). The CDR3 bases that were read are TGTGCCTGGAGAGATAGATACAATGAG. Residues: CAWRDRYNE. The full CDR3 protein reads CAWRDRYNEQFF.

This clone was detected ten times or more. Coverage ceases 3 residues before the CDR3 finishes, and the germline J gene fills in the end. The chain has TRBV30 and TRBJ2-6; maybe TRBD1 (6 bases). Germline-derived CDR1 and CDR2 are GTSNPN and SVGIG (reference sequence). This CDR3 is 19 amino acids long. Trimming removed 0 bases from V and 3 bases from J, with 21 bases in between. The CDR3 bases that were read are TGTGCCTGGAGTGTACTAGGCAGGGGAGCTCTTAGTGGGGCCAACGTC. It yields the protein CAWSVLGRGALSGANV. The entire CDR3 reads CAWSVLGRGALSGANVLTF.

This clone was seen many times. A much larger clone sits a single nucleotide away, making a read error possible. From the germline J gene comes the end of the CDR3, since the read stops 3 residues before it. This sequence joins TRBV6-1 and TRBJ1-2; TRBD1 is a possible D gene (6 bases). Germline V gene lookup returns CDR1 MNHNS and CDR2 SASEGT. Trimming took off 0 bases at V and 7 bases at J, with 12 bases between the two ends. The CDR3 spans 14 residues. CDR3 bases read: TGTGCCAGCAGTGAAGCCGACAGGTTATGTGGC. Amino acids: CASSEADRLCG. The whole CDR3 protein reads CASSEADRLCGYTF.

At least ten counts were recorded for this clone. CDR3 DNA, as far as it was read: TGTGCCAGCAGTTCCCGGGCCGGGGAG. Amino acid sequence: CASSSRAGE. The full CDR3 sequence reads CASSSRAGELFF. The rearrangement uses TRBV28 and TRBJ2-2; D remains ambiguous. The read halts 3 residues ahead of the CDR3 end, with the missing end drawn from the germline J gene. The CDR3 runs 12 residues. Trimming stripped 4 bases from V and 6 bases from J, with 6 bases between. Per the germline V gene, CDR1 is MDHEN and CDR2 is SYDVKM.

Ten or more counts support this clone. Partial CDR3 DNA: TGTGCCAGCAGTGAAGACAGCGGGGCCTCCTACGAG. Its protein product is CASSEDSGASYE. The whole CDR3 protein reads CASSEDSGASYEQYF. This chain uses TRBV6-1 with TRBJ2-7, with 7 bases identical to TRBD2. The CDR3 end is not reached by the read, which stops 3 residues before it; the germline J gene fills it in. This CDR3 region has 15 residues. Unmatched junction bases numbered 3, after V lost 1 base and J lost 0 bases. Germline values: CDR1 MNHNS, CDR2 SASEGT.

This clone has a count of ten or more. The sequence runs out 3 residues before the end of the CDR3; the remainder is reconstructed from the germline J gene. V is TRBV18 and J is TRBJ2-1; 9 bases line up with TRBD1. The CDR3 has 16 residues. The V and J ends lost 0 bases and 2 bases, in that order; junction bases with no gene match: 2. Germline V lookup: CDR1 KGHSH, CDR2 LQKENI. CDR3: CASSPPGQGAYNEQFF. The sequenced CDR3 bases are TGTGCCAGCTCACCACCGGGACAGGGTGCCTACAATGAG.

The table lists this clone with a few counts. The CDR3 end falls 3 residues outside the read, so it is completed with the germline J gene. The rearrangement uses TRBV19 and TRBJ2-7; 10 nucleotides line up with TRBD1. The V gene end was trimmed by 3 bases and the J gene end by 5 bases; junction bases not matched to a gene: 4. The CDR3 has 14 residues. Germline loops: CDR1 LNHDA, CDR2 SQIVND (reference sequence). This CDR3 is CASSIGQGVNEQYF. The sequenced part of the CDR3 DNA is TGTGCCAGTAGTATTGGACAGGGGGTTAACGAG.

This clone was counted ten times or more. The chain's CDR3 is CSARDNYRGPFGNEQFF. CDR3 DNA (partial): TGCAGTGCTAGAGACAACTACAGGGGGCCCTTCGGGAATGAG. The rearrangement uses TRBV20-1 and TRBJ2-1; 9 bases map to TRBD1. The read falls 3 residues short of the CDR3 end, and the missing part is taken from the germline J gene. The V gene's germline CDR1 is DFQATT and CDR2 SNEGSKA (reference sequence). Trimming removed 0 bases from V and 7 bases from J; junction bases left unmatched: 13. This CDR3 region has 17 residues.